The 4 T cell receptor beta chains given below trace back to one sample, sequenced in a study of T-cell memory formation after mild COVID-19. One entry per CDR3 protein results from TCRdb running MiXCR on the 5' RACE reads. The table includes almost 350,000 distinct CDR3 sequences, 20% to 25% detected once. The sequencing input was PBMCs or a T cell subset sorted from them (not recorded which). The receptors shown here come from a man between 18 and 35 years old who had mild COVID-19 (a few samples of this study predate the infection). Cell type and time point are not known.

This rearrangement joins TRBV7-8 to TRBJ2-5; 14 bases are a match to TRBD2. The CDR3 is 16 residues long. V shed 5 bases, J shed 1 base, and the junction held 3 bases outside the gene matches. The germline V gene encodes CDR1 SGHVS and CDR2 FQNEAQ. The chain's CDR3 is CASSGLAGGFQETQYF. The CDR3 DNA follows: TGTGCCAGCAGCGGACTAGCGGGGGGTTTCCAAGAGACCCAGTACTTC.

The chain links TRBV12-3 or TRBV12-4 to TRBJ1-2; D may be TRBD1 (5 bases). The CDR3 runs to 15 residues. Trimming took off 5 bases at V and 3 bases at J, with 16 bases between the two ends. In DNA, the CDR3 is TGTGCCAGCAGTCCCCAGGGAATAGGGGACTATGGCTACACCTTC. Its protein is CASSPQGIGDYGYTF.

This chain uses TRBV10-3 with TRBJ1-2; D unresolved. CDR3 size: 14 residues. Germline V gene sequence: CDR1 ENHRY, CDR2 SYGVKD. V was clipped by 6 bases and J by 4 bases, with 15 bases between them. The CDR3 DNA reads TGTGCCATCAGCGGCACCGGGAGCAGCTATGGCTACACCTTC. It codes for CAISGTGSSYGYTF.

This clonotype was counted between two and nine times. The V call is TRBV6-2 or TRBV6-3, the J call TRBJ1-1; 8 nucleotides line up with TRBD1. The CDR3 is made up of 12 amino acids. CDR1 and CDR2 (germline): MNHEY, SVGEGT. J lost 7 bases, V lost 8 bases, and 6 bases had no gene match. CDR3 amino acids: CASWTGRGEAFF. The CDR3 nucleotides are TGTGCCAGCTGGACAGGGCGGGGTGAAGCTTTCTTT.